This T cell receptor (beta chain) derives from a study of blood T cell repertoires in COVID-19. The CDR3 totals 16 residues. With V trimmed by 4 bases and J by 2 bases, 8 bases remained unmatched. Germline CDR1 KGHDR, CDR2 SFDVKD. Authors' processing steps: Researchers report that nucleated cell counts were estimated from reference gene primer amplification. Libraries were prepared by immunoSEQ multiplex PCR; TCRdb keeps only in-frame clonotypes and omits some of them. V, J and clone size are taken as reported in that table, and D and trimming were inferred from the DNA itself. The table includes over 100,000 clones, about 80% detected once.

This chain connects TRBV24-1 to TRBJ2-3; 7 bases are shared with TRBD1. The TCR was taken from a woman between 55 and 75 years old with acute or convalescent COVID-19. Sequences were obtained from peripheral blood. The CDR3 sequence is CATSEIDRAPTDTQYF. In DNA, the CDR3 is TGTGCCACCAGTGAAATCGACAGGGCCCCCACAGATACGCAGTATTTT.